Following are 17 T cell receptor beta chains from one sample sequenced in a study of blood T cell repertoires in COVID-19. Only in-frame clones appear in the TCRdb table, and some are missing; sequencing was by immunoSEQ multiplex PCR. The sample shows around 430,000 clones, around nine tenths of them seen only once. Sequencing used PBMCs or T cells enriched from blood (not recorded which). Receptors originate from a woman aged 45-59 years who had recovered from COVID-19.

This clone was seen ten or more times. The chain links TRBV5-1 to TRBJ1-3; TRBD1 might be the D (6 bases). The germline gives CDR1 SGHRS, CDR2 YFSETQ. Deletions cut 4 bases from V and 1 base from J, with 21 bases between. The CDR3 sequence is 18 residues long. CDR3 region: CASSRDPDRRGSGNTIYF. As DNA, the CDR3 is TGCGCCAGCAGCCGGGATCCCGATCGAAGGGGGTCTGGAAACACCATATATTTT.

The V gene is TRBV10-3, the J gene TRBJ1-4, with TRBD1 matching 10 bases. V lost 4 bases, J lost 7 bases, and 3 bases stayed unmatched. The V gene's germline CDR1 is ENHRY and CDR2 SYGVKD. The CDR3 is made up of 14 amino acids. This chain's CDR3 is CAISAGQGSEKLFF. In DNA form, the CDR3 reads TGTGCCATCAGTGCGGGACAGGGGAGTGAAAAACTGTTTTTT.

This rearrangement joins TRBV28 to TRBJ1-5, with D tentatively TRBD1 (6 bases). The length of the CDR3 is 16 residues. V lost 2 bases and J 3 bases, leaving 14 bases between the germline ends. Germline V lookup: CDR1 MDHEN, CDR2 SYDVKM. CDR3 DNA: TGTGCCAGCAGTTTAGCCTTTAGGGGACACAATCAGCCCCAGCATTTT. This gives the protein CASSLAFRGHNQPQHF.

The J gene is TRBJ2-1, the V gene TRBV27; 16 bases match TRBD2. The trim removed 6 bases at V and 6 bases at J, leaving 11 bases unmatched. The CDR3 totals 18 residues. The germline gives CDR1 MNHEY, CDR2 SMNVEV (reference sequence). The CDR3 sequence: CASRDPGLAGGPGNEQFF. CDR3 DNA sequence: TGTGCCAGCAGGGATCCGGGACTAGCGGGGGGGCCTGGCAATGAGCAGTTCTTC.

In this sample, this clone turned up once. This chain connects TRBV3-1 (or the pseudogene TRBV3-2) to TRBJ2-1, with 12 bases matching TRBD2. After removal of 2 bases from V and 9 bases from J, the junction contained 5 bases not matched to a gene. CDR3 size: 15 residues. CDR1 and CDR2 from the germline V gene are LGHDT and YNNKEL (reference sequence). As DNA, the CDR3 is TGTGCCAGCAGCCAACTACTAGCGGGGGGAAGTGAGCAGTTCTTC. Translating gives CASSQLLAGGSEQFF.

This chain uses TRBV3-1 (or the pseudogene TRBV3-2) with TRBJ2-3; D possibly corresponds to TRBD1 (5 bases). From germline, CDR1 is LGHDT and CDR2 YNNKEL (reference sequence). This CDR3 region has 17 residues. V was trimmed by 4 bases and J by 6 bases, leaving 23 bases between them. CDR3 nucleotides: TGTGCCAGCAGCCTATCCCTCCCCAAACCTGGGGCGGATACGCAGTATTTT. Its protein is CASSLSLPKPGADTQYF.

The gene calls are TRBV29-1 and TRBJ1-5, with D maybe TRBD1 (6 bases). CDR3 length equals 13 residues. V shed 6 bases and J shed 0 bases, with 9 bases lying between them. Germline loops: CDR1 SQVTM, CDR2 ANQGSEA. CDR3 in DNA: TGCAGCGTGGCAGGGGATAGCAATCAGCCCCAGCATTTT. This codes for CSVAGDSNQPQHF.

CDR3: CASSDGTVNTGELFF. The CDR3, as DNA: TGTGCCAGCAGTGATGGGACAGTAAACACCGGGGAGCTGTTTTTT. The genes are TRBV2 and TRBJ2-2; 7 positions agree with TRBD1. Germline trimming cut 3 bases from V and 2 bases from J; bases unmatched to any gene: 3. Germline loops: CDR1 SNHLY, CDR2 FYNNEI. The CDR3 covers 15 residues.

The V call is TRBV19, the J call TRBJ2-7, with 9 positions matching TRBD1. The CDR3 consists of 15 residues. With V trimmed by 4 bases and J by 2 bases, 6 bases remained unmatched. Germline V gene sequence: CDR1 LNHDA, CDR2 SQIVND (reference sequence). CDR3 bases: TGTGCCAGTAGTAGTCGAACAGGGGGCACCTACGAGCAGTACTTC. Encoded protein: CASSSRTGGTYEQYF.

The chain employs TRBV12-3 or TRBV12-4 and TRBJ1-1; 7 bases fit TRBD1. This CDR3 spans 13 amino acids. V lost 5 bases to trimming and J lost 10 bases; unmatched junction nucleotides: 10. Written as DNA, the CDR3 is TGTGCCAGCAGTCCCCGACAGGGATCTACAGCTTTCTTT. Translated, it gives CASSPRQGSTAFF.

This clone was picked up one time. The chain combines TRBV6-5 with TRBJ1-2; 7 bases match TRBD1. CDR1 is MNHEY and CDR2 is SVGAGI in the germline V gene. The CDR3 spans 14 residues. V trimming: 6 bases; J trimming: 4 bases; junction bases outside the gene matches: 8. DNA of the CDR3: TGTGCCAGCAGCCCAGACAGGGAGACCTATGGCTACACCTTC. Amino acids: CASSPDRETYGYTF.

The V and J genes are TRBV27 and TRBJ1-1, with D unresolved. This CDR3 region has 14 residues. The V end was cut by 2 bases, the J end by 3 bases, with 10 bases between. Germline assignment: CDR1 MNHEY and CDR2 SMNVEV (reference sequence). The CDR3 nucleotides read TGTGCCAGCAGTTTACGGGTTCTGGACACTGAAGCTTTCTTT. Translated, it gives CASSLRVLDTEAFF.

Concerning this clone itself: The sample holds other DNA sequences that translate to the same CDR3. The chain has TRBV15 and TRBJ1-1, with 9 positions matching TRBD1. Trimming removed 3 bases from V and 1 base from J; junction bases left unmatched: 3. The CDR3 runs 15 residues. Germline-derived CDR1 and CDR2 are LNHNV and YYDKDF (reference sequence). CDR3: CATSRDRGGNTEAFF. CDR3 in DNA: TGTGCCACCAGCAGGGACAGGGGAGGGAACACTGAAGCTTTCTTT.

The rearrangement uses TRBV7-3 and TRBJ2-1, with TRBD1 matching over 7 bases. V lost 5 bases to trimming and J lost 12 bases; unmatched junction nucleotides: 10. This CDR3 comprises 13 residues. Germline CDR1 is SGHTA and CDR2 is FQGTGA. CDR3 residues: CASSVGDRARQFF. Written as DNA, the CDR3 is TGTGCCAGCAGCGTAGGTGACAGGGCCCGGCAGTTCTTC.

The rearrangement uses TRBV4-2 and TRBJ2-7; TRBD2 aligns across 10 bases. Looked up from germline, CDR1 is LGHNA and CDR2 is YNFKEQ. Trimming removed 0 bases from V and 2 bases from J; junction bases left unmatched: 10. The CDR3 covers 18 residues. This chain's CDR3 is CASSQDLLTSGVTYEQYF. CDR3 nucleotide sequence: TGTGCCAGCAGCCAAGACCTTCTTACTAGCGGGGTGACCTACGAGCAGTACTTC.

V usage is TRBV29-1 and J usage is TRBJ1-1, with 7 bases matching TRBD1. The V gene end was trimmed by 8 bases and the J gene end by 10 bases; junction bases not matched to a gene: 10. The V gene's germline CDR1 is SQVTM and CDR2 ANQGSEA. The CDR3 has 11 amino acids. CDR3 residues: CSTTDRVRAFF. DNA of the CDR3: TGCAGCACAACCGACAGGGTACGAGCTTTCTTT.

This chain links TRBV5-1 with TRBJ1-4; D gene unclear. V was clipped by 3 bases and J by 6 bases, with 12 bases between them. The CDR3 runs to 14 residues. CDR1 is SGHRS, CDR2 YFSETQ, per germline. The CDR3 is CASSSRGPDEKLFF. Written as DNA, the CDR3 is TGCGCCAGCAGCTCGCGAGGGCCGGATGAAAAACTGTTTTTT. Drawing the rest from reference TRBV5-1 and TRBJ1-4, the complete variable domain is KAGVTQTPRYLIKTRGQQVTLSCSPISGHRSVSWYQQTPGQGLQFLFEYFSETQRNKGNFPGRFSGRQFSNSRSEMNVSTLELGDSALYLCASSSRGPDEKLFFGSGTQLSVL.